These T cell receptor beta chains were read from a single sample in a study of vaccination and CD4 T cells after COVID-19. These receptors' targets are unknown. TCRdb re-called the PCR reads through MiXCR, storing one row per CDR3 protein. The sample shows some 9,000 distinct CDR3 sequences, about 28% of them seen only once. Sequenced input: CD4+ T cells from blood, cultured in vitro. The receptors originated from a human donor in good health. The CDR3 runs from the conserved cysteine through the conserved F or W. Fields, in order: V gene, CDR3 length, clone size, J gene, D gene, CDR3 DNA, CDR3 protein. A D gene is named only where the DNA matches it firmly. Clone size is shown for a subset of rows, as once, few, many or a class of expanded clone.

v_call: TRBV5-1
cdr3_length: 17
clone_size: .
j_call: TRBJ1-2
d_call: TRBD1
cdr3_nt: TGCGCCAGCAGCCCGGAGGGGACAGGAAGAGTTTCCTATGGCTACACCTTC
cdr3_aa: CASSPEGTGRVSYGYTF

v_call: TRBV11-1
cdr3_length: 14
clone_size: few
j_call: TRBJ1-2
d_call: TRBD1
cdr3_nt: TGTGCCAGCAGCTTGAAGACAGGGCCTGACGGCTACACCTTC
cdr3_aa: CASSLKTGPDGYTF

v_call: TRBV5-1
cdr3_length: 14
clone_size: .
j_call: TRBJ2-7
d_call: .
cdr3_nt: TGCGCCAGCAGCTTGGACAGGGGACCCCGGTTAGCGGACTTC
cdr3_aa: CASSLDRGPRLADF

v_call: TRBV7-2
cdr3_length: 13
clone_size: few
j_call: TRBJ1-5
d_call: .
cdr3_nt: TGTGCCAGCAGCTTAAGGGGTGATCAGCCCCAGCATTTT
cdr3_aa: CASSLRGDQPQHF

v_call: TRBV19
cdr3_length: 17
clone_size: .
j_call: TRBJ2-2
d_call: .
cdr3_nt: TGTGCCAGTAGGAGTGGTGTGTTGAGGAGTTCCACCGGGGAGCTGTTTTTT
cdr3_aa: CASRSGVLRSSTGELFF

v_call: TRBV27
cdr3_length: 15
clone_size: once
j_call: TRBJ2-7
d_call: .
cdr3_nt: TGTGCCAGCAGTTTCGCCGGGAGAGAAGCCTACGAGCAGTACTTC
cdr3_aa: CASSFAGREAYEQYF

v_call: TRBV7-2
cdr3_length: 14
clone_size: .
j_call: TRBJ1-1
d_call: .
cdr3_nt: TGTGCCAGCAGCTCACAGGGTCCCTACACTGAAGCTTTCTTT
cdr3_aa: CASSSQGPYTEAFF

v_call: TRBV9
cdr3_length: 14
clone_size: .
j_call: TRBJ1-1
d_call: .
cdr3_nt: TGTGCCAGCAGTCCTTCAGGGCGAGAAACTGAAGCTTTCTTT
cdr3_aa: CASSPSGRETEAFF

v_call: TRBV20-1
cdr3_length: 15
clone_size: .
j_call: TRBJ2-1
d_call: .
cdr3_nt: TGCAGTGCTAGAGTACCAGCAAGCCCCTACAATGAGCAGTTCTTC
cdr3_aa: CSARVPASPYNEQFF

v_call: TRBV7-6
cdr3_length: 16
clone_size: few
j_call: TRBJ2-7
d_call: TRBD1
cdr3_nt: TGTGCCAGCAGCCGGGGACACAATACAGGGGACTACGAGCAGTACTTC
cdr3_aa: CASSRGHNTGDYEQYF

v_call: TRBV29-1
cdr3_length: 14
clone_size: .
j_call: TRBJ2-7
d_call: .
cdr3_nt: TGCAGCGTTGTAGAGGGACCCCCCCAATTCGAGCAGTACTTC
cdr3_aa: CSVVEGPPQFEQYF

v_call: TRBV11-3
cdr3_length: 14
clone_size: .
j_call: TRBJ2-7
d_call: .
cdr3_nt: TGTGCCAGCAGCTGCCCCGGGAGAGCCTACGAGCAGTACTTC
cdr3_aa: CASSCPGRAYEQYF

v_call: TRBV7-2
cdr3_length: 14
clone_size: medium-sized
j_call: TRBJ1-2
d_call: TRBD1
cdr3_nt: TGTGCCAGCAGCTTAGCCGACAGGGGCTATGGCTACACCTTC
cdr3_aa: CASSLADRGYGYTF

v_call: TRBV19
cdr3_length: 16
clone_size: few
j_call: TRBJ2-5
d_call: .
cdr3_nt: TGTGCCAGTAGTAGACTTCATAGCGATTGGGGGGAGACCCAGTACTTC
cdr3_aa: CASSRLHSDWGETQYF

v_call: TRBV11-3
cdr3_length: 12
clone_size: .
j_call: TRBJ2-1
d_call: TRBD1
cdr3_nt: TGTGCCAGCAGCGTACAGGGGGACGAGCAGTTCTTC
cdr3_aa: CASSVQGDEQFF

v_call: TRBV20-1
cdr3_length: 16
clone_size: .
j_call: TRBJ2-2
d_call: TRBD2
cdr3_nt: TGCAGTGCAAGGGGCCTAGCGGGCCGAAACACCGGGGAGCTGTTTTTT
cdr3_aa: CSARGLAGRNTGELFF

v_call: TRBV12-3/TRBV12-4
cdr3_length: 12
clone_size: .
j_call: TRBJ2-7
d_call: .
cdr3_nt: TGTGCCAGCAAAGGCAGAACCTACGAGCAGTACTTC
cdr3_aa: CASKGRTYEQYF

v_call: TRBV28
cdr3_length: 15
clone_size: few
j_call: TRBJ2-7
d_call: TRBD2
cdr3_nt: TGTGCCAGCACAGAACTCGCAGGGACTACATACGAGCAGTACTTC
cdr3_aa: CASTELAGTTYEQYF

v_call: TRBV19
cdr3_length: 12
clone_size: .
j_call: TRBJ1-2
d_call: .
cdr3_nt: TGTGCCAGTACCCTTGCGGGGTATGGCTACACCTTC
cdr3_aa: CASTLAGYGYTF

v_call: TRBV19
cdr3_length: 17
clone_size: few
j_call: TRBJ2-2
d_call: TRBD2
cdr3_nt: TGTGCCAGTAGTACCCGGACTAGCGGGGCGAACACCGGGGAGCTGTTTTTT
cdr3_aa: CASSTRTSGANTGELFF

v_call: TRBV7-6
cdr3_length: 17
clone_size: few
j_call: TRBJ1-1
d_call: .
cdr3_nt: TGTGCCAGCAGCTTAGAGGGGGGCTCTAGGCGGAACACTGAAGCTTTCTTT
cdr3_aa: CASSLEGGSRRNTEAFF

v_call: TRBV5-1
cdr3_length: 15
clone_size: .
j_call: TRBJ2-5
d_call: .
cdr3_nt: TGCGCCAGCAGCTTACAGGGTGAGAGGCAAGAGACCCAGTACTTC
cdr3_aa: CASSLQGERQETQYF

v_call: TRBV7-2
cdr3_length: 19
clone_size: .
j_call: TRBJ2-3
d_call: TRBD1
cdr3_nt: TGTGCCAGCAGCTTGCGAAGGGTACTGACAGGGTGGTCACAGGATACGCAGTATTTT
cdr3_aa: CASSLRRVLTGWSQDTQYF

v_call: TRBV7-2
cdr3_length: 12
clone_size: few
j_call: TRBJ2-7
d_call: .
cdr3_nt: TGTGCCAGCAGCCTAGCCCCCTACGAGCAGTACTTC
cdr3_aa: CASSLAPYEQYF

v_call: TRBV5-6
cdr3_length: 15
clone_size: .
j_call: TRBJ1-2
d_call: TRBD1
cdr3_nt: TGTGCCAGCACCGATACGGGACAGGGGGACTATGGCTACACCTTC
cdr3_aa: CASTDTGQGDYGYTF

v_call: TRBV10-3
cdr3_length: 13
clone_size: few
j_call: TRBJ2-5
d_call: TRBD1
cdr3_nt: TGTGCCATCAGCCGGGACAGCCAAGAGACCCAGTACTTC
cdr3_aa: CAISRDSQETQYF

v_call: TRBV28
cdr3_length: 15
clone_size: few
j_call: TRBJ2-7
d_call: TRBD2
cdr3_nt: TGTGCCAGCGGCTACAGTCGGGGGGTCCGCTACGAGCAGTACTTC
cdr3_aa: CASGYSRGVRYEQYF

v_call: TRBV19
cdr3_length: 15
clone_size: .
j_call: TRBJ2-6
d_call: .
cdr3_nt: TGTGCCAGTCGACAACCGAGCTCTGGGGCCAACGTCCTGACTTTC
cdr3_aa: CASRQPSSGANVLTF

v_call: TRBV14
cdr3_length: 14
clone_size: .
j_call: TRBJ2-5
d_call: TRBD2
cdr3_nt: TGTGCCAGCAGCCGGACTAGCGGATGGGAGACCCAGTACTTC
cdr3_aa: CASSRTSGWETQYF

v_call: TRBV18
cdr3_length: 16
clone_size: .
j_call: TRBJ2-3
d_call: .
cdr3_nt: TGTGCCAGCTCACCGCGTTCAACGGCTAGCACAGATACGCAGTATTTT
cdr3_aa: CASSPRSTASTDTQYF

v_call: TRBV6-1
cdr3_length: 15
clone_size: .
j_call: TRBJ2-2
d_call: .
cdr3_nt: TGTGCCAGCAGTGAACGGGCGGAACCCACCGGGGAGCTGTTTTTT
cdr3_aa: CASSERAEPTGELFF

v_call: TRBV15
cdr3_length: 18
clone_size: few
j_call: TRBJ2-1
d_call: TRBD2
cdr3_nt: TGTGCCACCAGCAGAGAAAGGGAACTAGCGGGCATCTACAATGAGCAGTTCTTC
cdr3_aa: CATSRERELAGIYNEQFF

v_call: TRBV7-2
cdr3_length: 16
clone_size: .
j_call: TRBJ2-4
d_call: TRBD2
cdr3_nt: TGTGCCAGCAGCGACGGAGCGGGATTGGTCGGAAACATTCAGTACTTC
cdr3_aa: CASSDGAGLVGNIQYF

v_call: TRBV28
cdr3_length: 13
clone_size: .
j_call: TRBJ1-2
d_call: .
cdr3_nt: TGTGCCAGCAGTTTGTCGGCCGGCAATGGCTACACCTTC
cdr3_aa: CASSLSAGNGYTF

v_call: TRBV6-2/TRBV6-3
cdr3_length: 15
clone_size: .
j_call: TRBJ2-7
d_call: .
cdr3_nt: TGTGCCAGCAGTTCCGAAAGGGCTGGCGGATACGAGCAGTACTTC
cdr3_aa: CASSSERAGGYEQYF

v_call: TRBV5-8
cdr3_length: 14
clone_size: few
j_call: TRBJ2-3
d_call: .
cdr3_nt: TGTGCCAGCAGCCCCACAGCTAGCACAGATACGCAGTATTTT
cdr3_aa: CASSPTASTDTQYF

v_call: TRBV7-2
cdr3_length: 14
clone_size: .
j_call: TRBJ2-1
d_call: TRBD1
cdr3_nt: TGTGCCAGCAGCAGGGACAGGTCTACAGGTGAGCAGTTCTTC
cdr3_aa: CASSRDRSTGEQFF

v_call: TRBV5-4
cdr3_length: 15
clone_size: .
j_call: TRBJ2-7
d_call: .
cdr3_nt: TGTGCCAGCTCCTTGTGGAGGGCCAGCTCCTACGAGCAGTACTTC
cdr3_aa: CASSLWRASSYEQYF

v_call: TRBV7-3
cdr3_length: 16
clone_size: .
j_call: TRBJ2-2
d_call: TRBD2
cdr3_nt: TGTGCCAGCAGACCTGGAGCGGGAGCAGGTACCGGGGAGCTGTTTTTT
cdr3_aa: CASRPGAGAGTGELFF

v_call: TRBV20-1
cdr3_length: 15
clone_size: .
j_call: TRBJ2-7
d_call: .
cdr3_nt: TGCAGTGCCTACCCCTACCATAAGGGCACCTACGAGCAGTACTTC
cdr3_aa: CSAYPYHKGTYEQYF

v_call: TRBV6-5
cdr3_length: 16
clone_size: few
j_call: TRBJ2-2
d_call: TRBD2
cdr3_nt: TGTGCCAGCAGTTACTCGACTAGCGGGAGCACCGGGGAGCTGTTTTTT
cdr3_aa: CASSYSTSGSTGELFF

v_call: TRBV23-1
cdr3_length: 17
clone_size: .
j_call: TRBJ2-1
d_call: .
cdr3_nt: TGCGCCAGCAGTCACCTTAGTTCCCGAGTAGTGTCGGGTGAGCAGTTCTTC
cdr3_aa: CASSHLSSRVVSGEQFF

v_call: TRBV21-1
cdr3_length: 19
clone_size: few
j_call: TRBJ2-7
d_call: .
cdr3_nt: TGTGCCAGCAGCAAGGGGGGACCGAGGGAGGAGGGGGCCGGGAACGAGCAGTACTTC
cdr3_aa: CASSKGGPREEGAGNEQYF

v_call: TRBV28
cdr3_length: 16
clone_size: once
j_call: TRBJ2-3
d_call: .
cdr3_nt: TGTGCCAGCAGCGCAGGAGCGCGGCAGGAAGAGGATACGCAGTATTTT
cdr3_aa: CASSAGARQEEDTQYF

v_call: TRBV7-8
cdr3_length: 14
clone_size: few
j_call: TRBJ1-5
d_call: .
cdr3_nt: TGTGCCAGCAGCTTAGCCGACGCCGGACGGCCCCAGCATTTT
cdr3_aa: CASSLADAGRPQHF